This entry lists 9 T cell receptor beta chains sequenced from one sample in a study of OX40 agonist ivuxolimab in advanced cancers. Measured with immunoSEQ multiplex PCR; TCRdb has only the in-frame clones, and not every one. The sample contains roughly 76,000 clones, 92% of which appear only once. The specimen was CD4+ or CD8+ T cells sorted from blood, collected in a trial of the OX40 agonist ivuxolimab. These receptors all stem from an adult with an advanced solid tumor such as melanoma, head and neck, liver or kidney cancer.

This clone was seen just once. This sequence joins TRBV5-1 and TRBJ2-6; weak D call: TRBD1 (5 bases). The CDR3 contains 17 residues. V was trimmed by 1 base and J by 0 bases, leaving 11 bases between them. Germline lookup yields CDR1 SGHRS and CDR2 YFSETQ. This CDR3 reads CASSLTGAFSGANVLTF. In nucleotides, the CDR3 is TGCGCCAGCAGCTTGACAGGCGCCTTCTCTGGGGCCAACGTCCTGACTTTC.

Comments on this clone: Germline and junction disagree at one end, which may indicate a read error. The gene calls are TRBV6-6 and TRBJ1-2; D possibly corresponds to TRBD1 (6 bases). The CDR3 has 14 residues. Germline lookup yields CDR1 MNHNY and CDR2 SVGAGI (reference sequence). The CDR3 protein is CASSYVQGNYGYIF. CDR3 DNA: TGTGCCAGCAGTTATGTACAGGGAAACTATGGCTACATCTTC.

Written as DNA, the CDR3 is TGTGCCAGTAGTGCGTGGACGAGTGAGCAGTTCTTC. Protein sequence: CASSAWTSEQFF. V usage is TRBV19 and J usage is TRBJ2-1; D call uncertain. V lost 5 bases, J lost 9 bases, and 11 bases lay in between. CDR3 length equals 12 residues. Looked up from germline, CDR1 is LNHDA and CDR2 is SQIVND (reference sequence). The variable domain in full, completed from reference TRBV19 and TRBJ2-1, reads DGGITQSPKYLFRKEGQNVTLSCEQNLNHDAMYWYRQDPGQGLRLIYYSQIVNDFQKGDIAEGYSVSREKKESFPLTVTSAQKNPTAFYLCASSAWTSEQFFGPGTRLTVL.

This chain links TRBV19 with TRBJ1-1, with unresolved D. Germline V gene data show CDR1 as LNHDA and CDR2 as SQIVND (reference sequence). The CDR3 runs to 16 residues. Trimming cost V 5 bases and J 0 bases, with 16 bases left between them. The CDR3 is CASSVPRAGMNTEAFF. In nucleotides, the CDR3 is TGTGCCAGTAGTGTCCCTAGGGCAGGAATGAACACTGAAGCTTTCTTT.

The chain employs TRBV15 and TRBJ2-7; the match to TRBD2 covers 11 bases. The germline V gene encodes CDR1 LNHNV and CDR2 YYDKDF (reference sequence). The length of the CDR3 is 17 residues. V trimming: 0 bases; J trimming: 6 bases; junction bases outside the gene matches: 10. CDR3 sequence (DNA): TGTGCCACCAGCAGAGAGTGGGAGGGCCTAGCGGGGGGCGAGCAGTACTTC. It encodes CATSREWEGLAGGEQYF.

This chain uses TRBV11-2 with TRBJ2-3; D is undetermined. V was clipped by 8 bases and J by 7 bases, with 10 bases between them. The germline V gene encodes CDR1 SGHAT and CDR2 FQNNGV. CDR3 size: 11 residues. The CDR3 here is CASGPANTQYF. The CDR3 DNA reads TGTGCCAGCGGGCCCGCGAATACGCAGTATTTT.

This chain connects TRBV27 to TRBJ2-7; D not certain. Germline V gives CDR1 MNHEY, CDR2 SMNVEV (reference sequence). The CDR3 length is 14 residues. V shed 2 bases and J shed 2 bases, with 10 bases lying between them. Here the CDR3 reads CASSLNPWAYEQYF. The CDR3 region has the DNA TGTGCCAGCAGTTTAAACCCCTGGGCCTACGAGCAGTACTTC.

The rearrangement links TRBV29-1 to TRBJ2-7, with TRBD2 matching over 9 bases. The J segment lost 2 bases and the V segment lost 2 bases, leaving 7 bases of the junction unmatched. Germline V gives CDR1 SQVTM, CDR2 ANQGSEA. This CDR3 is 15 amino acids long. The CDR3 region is CSVERWTSETYEQYF. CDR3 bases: TGCAGCGTTGAAAGGTGGACTAGCGAAACCTACGAGCAGTACTTC.

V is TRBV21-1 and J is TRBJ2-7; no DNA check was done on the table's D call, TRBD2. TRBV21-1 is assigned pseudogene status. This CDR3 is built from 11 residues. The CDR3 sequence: CASEEYYEQYF. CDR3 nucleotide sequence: TGTGCCAGCGAAGAGTATTACGAGCAGTACTTC.